The rows below give T cell receptor beta chains drawn from one sample of a study of cytomegalovirus exposure and HLA in healthy donors. Method: immunoSEQ multiplex PCR; TCRdb's copy keeps in-frame clones and lacks some. The sample comprises 150,000 to 200,000 clones, around 85% of which are singletons, and 16% rests with the top ten. The sample comprised PBMCs. The source of these receptors is a man between 18 and 29 years old in good health and CMV-seropositive. The CDR3 runs from the conserved cysteine through the conserved F or W. A D gene is named only where the DNA matches it firmly. Clone size is stated in some rows and not others, as once, few, many or a class when expanded.

once | TRBJ2-7 | TRBV29-1 | TRBD2 | TGCAGGTACTTCCCGGGACTAGCGGGAGGGCGGAAGAACCACGAGCAGTACTTC | CRYFPGLAGGRKNHEQYF
- | TRBJ2-7 | TRBV28 | TRBD2 | TGTGCCAGCAGTTCCGGGACTAGCGGGAACCACGAGCAGTACTTC | CASSSGTSGNHEQYF
- | TRBJ1-1 | TRBV19 | - | TGTGCCAGTAGTATAAGTCTCGGGTCACCTTCCAGGGGCACTGAAGCTTTCTTT | CASSISLGSPSRGTEAFF
- | TRBJ2-7 | TRBV7-9 | - | TGTGCCAGCAGCTTAGCGGGACACTCCTACGAGCAGTACTTC | CASSLAGHSYEQYF
- | TRBJ2-1 | TRBV7-6 | - | TGTGCCAGCAGCCCGGAAGCGGCCAACAACTACAATGAGCAGTTCTTC | CASSPEAANNYNEQFF
few | TRBJ1-2 | TRBV19 | - | TGTGCCAGTAGTTCTGACAGGACCCAGGACCTTAACTATGGCTACACCTTC | CASSSDRTQDLNYGYTF
- | TRBJ2-2 | TRBV10-1 | - | TGCGCCAGCAGTGAGGCAGGGCTAAACACCGGGGAGCTGTTTTTT | CASSEAGLNTGELFF
- | TRBJ2-7 | TRBV5-1 | - | TGCGCCAGCAGCTTGTGGGGGGCCTACGAGCAGTACTTC | CASSLWGAYEQYF
- | TRBJ2-7 | TRBV18 | - | TGTGCCAGCTCACCTCCAGTGACAGCAATTACCTACGAGCAGTACTTC | CASSPPVTAITYEQYF
- | TRBJ2-3 | TRBV13 | TRBD2 | TGTGCCAGCAGCTTCTCCGGACTAGCGGGGGTAGATACGCAGTATTTT | CASSFSGLAGVDTQYF
- | TRBJ1-2 | TRBV5-1 | - | TGCGCCAGCAGCTTGGATAGGGGTCTTGAAAATGGCTACACCTTC | CASSLDRGLENGYTF
- | TRBJ2-7 | TRBV27 | - | TGTGCCAGCAGTTTTGGGGCCAAGGTCTACGAGCAGTACTTC | CASSFGAKVYEQYF
- | TRBJ2-7 | TRBV9 | TRBD2 | TGTGCCAGCAGCGTAGCGACTAGCGGGATCGAGCAGTACTTC | CASSVATSGIEQYF
- | TRBJ1-1 | TRBV7-9 | - | TGTGCCAGCAGCTTAGCGGCGGCCGAGGCTTTCTTT | CASSLAAAEAFF
- | TRBJ1-4 | TRBV7-9 | - | TGTGCCAGCAGCTTAGGAGGGCTGGATGAAAAACTGTTTTTT | CASSLGGLDEKLFF
- | TRBJ1-2 | TRBV7-8 | - | TGTGCCAGCAGCCGGGGAGGGAATGATGGCTACACCTTC | CASSRGGNDGYTF
- | TRBJ2-7 | TRBV7-6 | - | TGTGCCAGCAGCTTCGTACAGGGAATCTCTCGCGAGCAGTACTTC | CASSFVQGISREQYF
- | TRBJ2-5 | TRBV23-1 | - | TGCGCCAGCACGAGACCGAGGTCGCAAGAGACCCAGTACTTC | CASTRPRSQETQYF
- | TRBJ2-2 | TRBV11-2 | TRBD2 | TGTGCCAGCAGCTTATCGTACATGTTGGTAGCGGGAGGGACCGGGGAGCTGTTTTTT | CASSLSYMLVAGGTGELFF
- | TRBJ2-5 | TRBV19 | - | TGTGCCACCAGTCTGGACAGCGAGACCCAGTACTTC | CATSLDSETQYF
- | TRBJ2-3 | TRBV7-9 | TRBD2 | TGTGCCAGCAGCTTTTATATAAGGACTAGGGTCACAGATACGCAGTATTTT | CASSFYIRTRVTDTQYF
- | TRBJ1-1 | TRBV2 | - | TGTGCCAGCAGCAGGGAGGCGGGCACTGAAGCTTTCTTT | CASSREAGTEAFF
- | TRBJ1-2 | TRBV4-1 | - | TGCGCCAGCAGCCAAGGGGAAAACAGGCCCTATGGCTACACCTTC | CASSQGENRPYGYTF
- | TRBJ2-5 | TRBV5-1 | TRBD1 | TGCGCCAGCAGCTTCAACGACAGGGGAGAGACCCAGTACTTC | CASSFNDRGETQYF
- | TRBJ2-7 | TRBV6-1 | - | TGTGCCAGCAGTGAGGGGCAGTTGGAAGCCTTCTACGAGCAGTACTTC | CASSEGQLEAFYEQYF
- | TRBJ1-5 | TRBV6-1 | TRBD1 | TGTGCCAGCAGTGAGGGGACAGCCCAGCCCCAGCATTTT | CASSEGTAQPQHF
- | TRBJ1-2 | TRBV27 | TRBD1 | TGTGCCAGCAGGCAGACTGGACAGGGAGGCTACACCTTC | CASRQTGQGGYTF
- | TRBJ2-1 | TRBV27 | - | TGTGCCAGCAGTACAGGGTTTGACAATGAGCAGTTCTTC | CASSTGFDNEQFF
- | TRBJ1-6 | TRBV27 | - | TGTGCCAGCAGTTCCAGGGGTTTGGGCAATTCACCCCTCCACTTT | CASSSRGLGNSPLHF
- | TRBJ2-7 | TRBV2 | - | TGTGCCAGCTTGTTTATCCAGGGAAGCTCCTACGAGCAGTACTTC | CASLFIQGSSYEQYF
- | TRBJ2-3 | TRBV2 | TRBD1 | TGTGCCAGCAGCGCCTCCGGGACAGGGGGCGCAGATACGCAGTATTTT | CASSASGTGGADTQYF
- | TRBJ1-4 | TRBV6-5 | - | TGTGCCAGCTCCCCTTTTCCTTCCGAAGAGGAAAAACTGTTTTTT | CASSPFPSEEEKLFF
- | TRBJ1-1 | TRBV9 | TRBD1 | TGTGCCAGCAGCGACCGGGACAGGGGGTCGGGCACTGAAGCTTTCTTT | CASSDRDRGSGTEAFF
- | TRBJ2-7 | TRBV6-7 | TRBD1 | TGTGCCAGCAGGCCCGACAGGGGGGCCTACGAGCAGTACTTC | CASRPDRGAYEQYF
- | TRBJ1-2 | TRBV6-6 | - | TGTGCCAGCAGTTGGGGGTTGGAACTGGGGGGGGGCTACACCTTC | CASSWGLELGGGYTF
- | TRBJ1-1 | TRBV29-1 | - | TGCAGCTTCCGGGACACGAGCACTGAAGCTTTCTTT | CSFRDTSTEAFF
- | TRBJ1-5 | TRBV5-4 | TRBD1 | TGTGCCAGCAGCTTAGAGGGACAGAATCAGCCCCAGCATTTT | CASSLEGQNQPQHF